This T cell receptor beta chain came from a study of blood T cell repertoires in COVID-19. Study information: Donors in the United States, Italy and Spain gave samples during acute or convalescent COVID-19. From T cells, B-cell-depleted T cells, or PBMCs came the material, which was cDNA or gDNA.

Trimming pared 7 bases from V and 6 bases from J, leaving 16 bases between. Germline CDR1 reads LNHDA; CDR2 reads SQIVND (reference sequence). The CDR3 covers 14 residues. This clone was observed a single time. In the authors' methods: Estimated nucleated cell counts came from reference gene primer amplification. Generated by immunoSEQ multiplex PCR, the TCRdb table keeps only in-frame clones and is missing some. From that table come the V and J calls and clone size; the DNA was used to work out D and trimming. Among approximately 29,000 clones listed, 85% to 90% were seen once. J is TRBJ1-5 and V is TRBV19; perhaps TRBD1 as D (6 bases). The origin of this receptor is a man aged 65-85 years with active COVID-19. The sequencing input was peripheral blood. The CDR3 DNA is TGTGCCAGTACCGAACAGGGTTCTCGTCAGCCCCAGCATTTT. It is translated as CASTEQGSRQPQHF.